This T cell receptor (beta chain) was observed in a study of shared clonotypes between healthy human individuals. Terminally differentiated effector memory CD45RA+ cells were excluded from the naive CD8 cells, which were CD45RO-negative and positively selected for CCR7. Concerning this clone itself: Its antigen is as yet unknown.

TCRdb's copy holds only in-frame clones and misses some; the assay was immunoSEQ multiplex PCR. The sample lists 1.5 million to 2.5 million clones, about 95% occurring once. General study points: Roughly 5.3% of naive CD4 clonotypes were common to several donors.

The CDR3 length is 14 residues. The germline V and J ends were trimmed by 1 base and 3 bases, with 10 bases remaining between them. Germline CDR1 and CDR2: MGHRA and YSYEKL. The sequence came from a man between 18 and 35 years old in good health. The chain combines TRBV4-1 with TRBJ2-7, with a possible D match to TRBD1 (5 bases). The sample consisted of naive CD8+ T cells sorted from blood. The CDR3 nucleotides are TGCGCCAGCAGCCAAGTGCTCCAGGGCTACGAGCAGTACTTC. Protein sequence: CASSQVLQGYEQYF.